This T cell receptor beta chain was sequenced in a study of cytomegalovirus exposure and HLA in healthy donors. Note on this clone: The antigen is not known.

The CDR3 has 15 amino acids. The ends lost 5 bases at V and 5 bases at J; junction bases unmatched: 9. CDR1 is SQVTM and CDR2 is ANQGSEA in the germline V gene. The study's findings and limits: Later analysis suggested links between common viral pathogens and several top significant clusters. The authors listed some 150 TCR beta chains as cytomegalovirus-associated.

The PCR ran on 60 Vbeta and 13 Jbeta primers. Profiled with immunoSEQ multiplex PCR; TCRdb holds only in-frame clones, not every one. The table records around 90,000 clones, roughly 67% of them present only once. At the time of sampling, donors were nominally healthy, though unrecorded immune exposures were likely. This sequence was found in a boy aged 5-17 years in good health and CMV-seropositive. The chain recombines TRBV29-1 with TRBJ2-2; 9 bases are shared with TRBD1. The sample comprised PBMCs. DNA for the CDR3: TGCAGCGTTCGTCATGGACAGGGGTGGACCGGGGAGCTGTTTTTT. Translation: CSVRHGQGWTGELFF.